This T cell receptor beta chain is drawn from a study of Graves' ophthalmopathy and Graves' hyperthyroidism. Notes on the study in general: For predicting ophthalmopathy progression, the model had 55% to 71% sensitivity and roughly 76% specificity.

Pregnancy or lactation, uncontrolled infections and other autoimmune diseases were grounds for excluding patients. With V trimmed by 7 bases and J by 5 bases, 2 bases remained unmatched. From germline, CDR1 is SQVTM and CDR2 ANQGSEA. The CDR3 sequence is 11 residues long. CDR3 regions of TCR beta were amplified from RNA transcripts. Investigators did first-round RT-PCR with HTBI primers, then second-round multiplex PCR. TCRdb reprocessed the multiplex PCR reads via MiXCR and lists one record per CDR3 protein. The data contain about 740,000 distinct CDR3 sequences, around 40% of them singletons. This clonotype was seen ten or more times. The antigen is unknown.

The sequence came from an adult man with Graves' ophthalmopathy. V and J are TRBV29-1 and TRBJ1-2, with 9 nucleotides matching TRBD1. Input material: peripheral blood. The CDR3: CSAGQGYGYTF. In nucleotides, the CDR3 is TGCAGCGCGGGACAGGGATATGGCTACACCTTC.